This T cell receptor beta chain is drawn from a study of T-cell memory formation after mild COVID-19. Ten or more counts support this clonotype. MiXCR, applied by TCRdb to the 5' RACE reads, yields one record per CDR3 protein. The sample records 550,000 to 600,000 distinct CDR3 sequences, about a fifth being singletons. What was sequenced was PBMCs or a T cell subset sorted from them (not recorded which). The origin of this receptor is an adult woman who had mild COVID-19 (a few samples of this study predate the infection). Cell type and time point are not known.

CDR3 in DNA: TGTGCCAGCAGCGTCCGGGGCAATCAGCCCCAGCATTTT. Protein product: CASSVRGNQPQHF. V and J are TRBV7-2 and TRBJ1-5; D gene unclear. Germline V gene sequence: CDR1 SGHTA, CDR2 FQGNSA. V was cut by 5 bases and J by 2 bases, with 7 bases left in between. This CDR3 comprises 13 residues.